The 20 T cell receptor beta chains presented below share a single source sample, sequenced in a study of shared clonotypes between healthy human individuals (dated by TCRdb to 2020 to 2022). To prepare the library, the immunoSEQ multiplex PCR assay was applied. The source is immuneACCESS, and TCRdb retained only in-frame sequences with V and J called. Part of the clones is not carried over; for the studies checked, unresolved V genes explain less than half of this, and the remainder is unexplained. Counted in this sample were under 1,100,000 clones; under 80% of them appeared once. Clones ranked in the top ten supply approximately 1.5% of the sample. Input material: memory CD4+ T cells sorted from blood. According to the study, the label for this sample's cell subset or site signals: CD45RA-negative fraction. These receptors all stem from a man between 18 and 35 years old in good health.

About this clone itself: The sample has other DNA sequences that encode this CDR3 too. The chain combines TRBV5-1 with TRBJ2-3, with no clear D. The CDR3 is 15 residues long. The germline V gene encodes CDR1 SGHRS and CDR2 YFSETQ. The V end was cut by 0 bases, the J end by 0 bases, with 8 bases between. CDR3 bases: TGCGCCAGCAGCTTGGTGGGGTCTAGCACAGATACGCAGTATTTT. The encoded protein is CASSLVGSSTDTQYF.

The genes are TRBV30 and TRBJ2-3; 13 bases fit TRBD2. Germline trimming cut 3 bases from V and 5 bases from J; bases unmatched to any gene: 8. Germline lookup yields CDR1 GTSNPN and CDR2 SVGIG (reference sequence). This CDR3 contains 16 residues. The CDR3 spells CAWSSGLAGAQDTQYF. CDR3 DNA: TGTGCCTGGAGCTCAGGACTAGCGGGAGCGCAAGATACGCAGTATTTT.

This clone has only a few counts. J is TRBJ1-1 and V is TRBV6-5; unclear D gene. The CDR3 is made up of 13 amino acids. The germline V and J ends were trimmed by 5 bases and 1 base, with 8 bases remaining between them. Germline V gene lookup returns CDR1 MNHEY and CDR2 SVGAGI. CDR3 loop: CASSTYQNTEAFF. In DNA form, the CDR3 reads TGTGCCAGCAGTACATACCAGAACACTGAAGCTTTCTTT.

The chain links TRBV1 to TRBJ1-3. TRBV1 is listed as a pseudogene. The CDR3 sequence is 18 residues long. The chain's CDR3 is CTSSQEGWLGTGGNTIYF. Here the CDR3 DNA reads TGCACCAGCAGCCAAGAAGGGTGGCTCGGCACGGGGGGAAACACCATATATTTT.

This chain uses TRBV7-3 with TRBJ2-2, with TRBD1 as a possible D gene (6 bases). The CDR3 is 15 residues long. Germline CDR1 SGHTA, CDR2 FQGTGA. The V end lost 2 bases, the J end lost 3 bases, and 10 bases lay between the germline ends. CDR3 residues: CASSLSAGDTGELFF. CDR3 nucleotide sequence: TGTGCCAGCAGCTTATCGGCAGGGGACACCGGGGAGCTGTTTTTT.

This sequence joins TRBV5-4 and TRBJ2-2, with 9 bases that match TRBD1. CDR3 length: 14 amino acids. Per the germline V gene, CDR1 is SGHNT and CDR2 is YYREEE (reference sequence). Germline trimming cut 2 bases from V and 4 bases from J; bases unmatched to any gene: 0. The CDR3 loop reads CASSLQGATGELFF. CDR3 nucleotide sequence: TGTGCCAGCAGCTTACAGGGGGCCACCGGGGAGCTGTTTTTT. The whole variable domain, filled in from reference TRBV5-4 and TRBJ2-2, reads ETGVTQSPTHLIKTRGQQVTLRCSSQSGHNTVSWYQQALGQGPQFIFQYYREEENGRGNFPPRFSGLQFPNYSSELNVNALELDDSALYLCASSLQGATGELFFGEGSRLTVL.

This clone showed up just once. Other DNA sequences in the same sample also yield this CDR3. The chain links TRBV5-4 to TRBJ2-7; no firm D call. Trimming took off 3 bases at V and 2 bases at J, with 12 bases between the two ends. The CDR3 consists of 14 residues. The germline gives CDR1 SGHNT, CDR2 YYREEE (reference sequence). The CDR3: CASSSGLIPYEQYF. The CDR3, as DNA: TGTGCCAGCAGCTCCGGTCTGATCCCCTACGAGCAGTACTTC.

The gene calls are TRBV7-9 and TRBJ1-2; possibly TRBD1 for D (6 bases). The ends were cut back, 1 base at V and 2 bases at J, with 8 bases in the middle. The CDR3 loop spans 14 amino acids. The V gene's germline CDR1 is SEHNR and CDR2 FQNEAQ (reference sequence). The CDR3 DNA is TGTGCCAGCAGCTTAGAGGGGGAGAACTATGGCTACACCTTC. Protein sequence: CASSLEGENYGYTF.

The chain links TRBV18 to TRBJ1-1; TRBD1 matches at 7 bases. J was trimmed by 8 bases and V by 0 bases; bases with no gene match: 12. This CDR3 has 16 residues. The germline V gene has CDR1 KGHSH and CDR2 LQKENI. The CDR3 DNA sequence: TGTGCCAGCTCACCACCGGGACAGCGAGAAAATATGGAAGCTTTCTTT. Encoded protein: CASSPPGQRENMEAFF.

The chain carries TRBV7-6 and TRBJ1-1, with a possible D match to TRBD1 (5 bases). CDR1 and CDR2 (germline): SGHVS, FNYEAQ. The V and J ends lost 5 bases and 4 bases respectively, with 17 bases between them. The CDR3 is 15 amino acids. This CDR3 is CASSRMADGGTEAFF. In nucleotides, the CDR3 is TGTGCCAGCAGCCGCATGGCGGACGGGGGCACTGAAGCTTTCTTT.

The V and J genes are TRBV7-3 and TRBJ2-1; possibly TRBD1 for D (6 bases). The V end lost 4 bases, the J end lost 7 bases, and 14 bases lay between the germline ends. The V gene's germline CDR1 is SGHTA and CDR2 FQGTGA. The CDR3 length is 14 residues. The CDR3 region is CASSSMGAGNEQFF. The CDR3 nucleotides are TGTGCCAGCAGCTCCATGGGGGCCGGGAATGAGCAGTTCTTC.

CDR3 region: CASSQGVSQPQHF. The DNA for the CDR3 is TGTGCCAGCAGTCAGGGGGTAAGTCAGCCCCAGCATTTT. The V and J genes are TRBV28 and TRBJ1-5; 7 positions match TRBD1. CDR1 and CDR2 (germline): MDHEN, SYDVKM. Trimming removed 5 bases from V and 6 bases from J; junction bases left unmatched: 4. The CDR3 is 13 residues long.

The chain employs TRBV4-1 and TRBJ2-1, with TRBD1 matching over 8 bases. The V and J ends lost 3 bases and 8 bases, in that order; junction bases with no gene match: 6. The germline V gene encodes CDR1 MGHRA and CDR2 YSYEKL. The CDR3 is made up of 14 amino acids. The CDR3 reads CASSHRTGLDEQFF. DNA for the CDR3: TGCGCCAGCAGCCATAGGACAGGGTTAGATGAGCAGTTCTTC.

This clone was recorded a few times. This chain links TRBV28 with TRBJ2-7; 14 bases match TRBD2. Per the germline V gene, CDR1 is MDHEN and CDR2 is SYDVKM. Trimming at V came to 6 bases and at J to 7 bases, leaving 5 bases not matched to a gene. This CDR3 contains 14 residues. The chain's CDR3 is CASRGGLAGGEQYF. As DNA, the CDR3 is TGTGCCAGCAGGGGAGGACTAGCGGGAGGTGAGCAGTACTTC.

The CDR3 DNA is TGTGCCAGCAGCTTCGGTAGCGGGGGGGCCGATGAGCAGTTCTTC. Protein: CASSFGSGGADEQFF. The genes are TRBV7-2 and TRBJ2-1; 11 positions agree with TRBD2. CDR3 length equals 15 residues. V lost 3 bases, J lost 8 bases, and 6 bases stayed unmatched. CDR1 and CDR2 from the germline V gene are SGHTA and FQGNSA.

V gene TRBV5-6 combines with J gene TRBJ1-4, with 9 bases aligning to TRBD1. The CDR3 sequence is 17 residues long. V gave up 4 bases and J gave up 8 bases; unmatched junction bases: 15. Per the germline V gene, CDR1 is SGHDT and CDR2 is YYEEEE. The CDR3 region has the DNA TGTGCCAGCAGCCAGTCGGGACAGGGACTGAGGTACGAAAAACTGTTTTTT. This sequence encodes CASSQSGQGLRYEKLFF.

The V call is TRBV2, the J call TRBJ1-5, with TRBD1 matching 10 bases. V lost 4 bases to trimming and J lost 6 bases; unmatched junction nucleotides: 3. CDR3 length: 14 residues. CDR1 is SNHLY and CDR2 is FYNNEI in the germline V gene. CDR3: CASSGDRGGQPQHF. DNA for the CDR3: TGTGCCAGCAGTGGGGACAGGGGCGGTCAGCCCCAGCATTTT.

The chain recombines TRBV6-5 with TRBJ1-2; D is unclear. This CDR3 is built from 14 residues. CDR1 and CDR2 (germline): MNHEY, SVGAGI. V lost 10 bases, J lost 1 base, and 16 bases lay in between. In DNA form, the CDR3 reads TGTGCCACCTCGACCCACAGAAGTAACTATGGCTACACCTTC. Its translation: CATSTHRSNYGYTF.

The V gene is TRBV7-2, the J gene TRBJ1-2; the match to TRBD1 covers 9 bases. J gave up 4 bases and V 3 bases, and 6 bases lay outside the gene matches. The germline V gene encodes CDR1 SGHTA and CDR2 FQGNSA. This CDR3 has 15 amino acids. The CDR3 nucleotides read TGTGCCAGCAGCTTTACCGGGACAGGGAGCTATGGCTACACCTTC. It is translated as CASSFTGTGSYGYTF.

The V gene is TRBV30, the J gene TRBJ2-1; 8 positions match TRBD2. After removal of 5 bases from V and 2 bases from J, the junction contained 14 bases not matched to a gene. The CDR3 runs to 17 residues. CDR1 and CDR2 (germline): GTSNPN, SVGIG (reference sequence). The chain's CDR3 is CAWRVGLTSGTYNEQFF. CDR3 in DNA: TGTGCCTGGCGGGTGGGGTTAACTAGCGGTACCTACAATGAGCAGTTCTTC. The variable domain in full, completed from reference TRBV30 and TRBJ2-1, reads SQTIHQWPATLVQPVGSPLSLECTVEGTSNPNLYWYRQAAGRGLQLLFYSVGIGQISSEVPQNLSASRPQDRQFILSSKKLLLSDSGFYLCAWRVGLTSGTYNEQFFGPGTRLTVL.